This TCR beta chain was sequenced in a study of cytomegalovirus exposure and HLA in healthy donors. Broader study findings: Listed as cytomegalovirus-associated were 150 or so TCR beta chains.

Remarks on this clone: The antigen remains undetermined.

Germline V gene sequence: CDR1 LNHDA, CDR2 SQIVND (reference sequence). The junction had 6 bases not matched to a gene; V was cut back by 7 bases and J by 4 bases. CDR3 length: 14 residues. Amplification used 60 Vbeta primers and 13 Jbeta primers. Authors' data handling: In a later analysis, of approximately 81 million unique beta chains, about 11 million appeared in at least two donors. Assay used: immunoSEQ multiplex PCR; TCRdb lists only in-frame clones, some missing. The V and J calls and the clone size are those of that table, but D and trimming were determined from the DNA. The repertoire holds a few hundred thousand clones, with about 86% as singletons.

Specimen: PBMCs. The gene calls are TRBV19 and TRBJ1-1, with TRBD1 matching 10 bases. The receptor comes from a woman in her sixties or seventies in good health and CMV-seropositive. The CDR3 here is CASNRQGAGTEAFF. As DNA, the CDR3 is TGTGCCAGTAACCGACAGGGGGCAGGCACTGAAGCTTTCTTT. The full variable domain, completed using reference TRBV19 and TRBJ1-1, is DGGITQSPKYLFRKEGQNVTLSCEQNLNHDAMYWYRQDPGQGLRLIYYSQIVNDFQKGDIAEGYSVSREKKESFPLTVTSAQKNPTAFYLCASNRQGAGTEAFFGQGTRLTVV.